This record looks at one T cell receptor (beta chain) sequence and its context. Original analysis: Amplification from reference gene primers served as the basis for estimated nucleated cell counts. Using immunoSEQ multiplex PCR, the repertoire was profiled, and TCRdb retains in-frame clones only, with some absent. D and trimming were read from the DNA, whereas the V and J calls and clone size are those reported in that table. This table has 150,000 to 200,000 clones, about 90% appearing once. These data are taken from a study of blood T cell repertoires in COVID-19. Study as a whole: Sample material is recorded as cDNA or gDNA derived from T cells, B-cell-depleted T cells, or PBMCs.

The CDR3 loop spans 14 amino acids. CDR1 and CDR2 from the germline V gene are SGHTA and FQGTGA. V dropped 5 bases and J dropped 2 bases, with 11 bases sitting between them. The rearrangement links TRBV7-3 to TRBJ2-3, with a weak D call TRBD1 (6 bases). This TCR was sampled from a man aged 25-40 years with COVID-19, enrolled during active disease. Sequenced sample: peripheral blood. For the CDR3, the DNA is TGTGCCAGCAGCCCGGGACACTCCACAGATACGCAGTATTTT. This encodes CASSPGHSTDTQYF.